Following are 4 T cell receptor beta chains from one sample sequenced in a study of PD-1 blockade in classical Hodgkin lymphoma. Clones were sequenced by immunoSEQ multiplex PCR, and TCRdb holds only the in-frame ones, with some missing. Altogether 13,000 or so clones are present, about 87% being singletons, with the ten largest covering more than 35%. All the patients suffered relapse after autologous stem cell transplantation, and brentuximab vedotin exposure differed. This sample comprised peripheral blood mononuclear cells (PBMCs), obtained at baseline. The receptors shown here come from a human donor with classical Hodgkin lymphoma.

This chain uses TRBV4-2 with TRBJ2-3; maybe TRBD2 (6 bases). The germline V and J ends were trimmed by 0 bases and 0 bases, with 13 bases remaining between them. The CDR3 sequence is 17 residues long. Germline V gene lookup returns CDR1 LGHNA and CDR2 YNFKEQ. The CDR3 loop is CASSQDNQAGSTDTQYF. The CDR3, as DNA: TGTGCCAGCAGCCAAGATAATCAGGCGGGGAGCACAGATACGCAGTATTTT.

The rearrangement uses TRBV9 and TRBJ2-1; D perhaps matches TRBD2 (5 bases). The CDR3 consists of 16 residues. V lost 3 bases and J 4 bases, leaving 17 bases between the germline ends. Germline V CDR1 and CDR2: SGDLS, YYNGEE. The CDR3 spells CASSAMTDLGYNEQFF. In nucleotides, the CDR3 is TGTGCCAGCAGCGCTATGACGGACTTAGGGTACAATGAGCAGTTCTTC.

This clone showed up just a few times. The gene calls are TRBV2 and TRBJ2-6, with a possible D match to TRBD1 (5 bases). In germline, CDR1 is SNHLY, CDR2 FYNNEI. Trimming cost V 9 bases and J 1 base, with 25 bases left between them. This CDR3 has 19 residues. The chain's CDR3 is CASKTDTSQSLSGANVLTF. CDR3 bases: TGTGCCAGTAAGACGGACACGTCTCAATCTCTTTCTGGGGCCAACGTCCTGACTTTC.

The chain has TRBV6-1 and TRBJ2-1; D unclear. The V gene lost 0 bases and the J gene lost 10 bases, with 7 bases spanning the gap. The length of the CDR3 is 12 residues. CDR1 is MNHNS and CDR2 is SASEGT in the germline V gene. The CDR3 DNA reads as TGTGCCAGCAGTGAAGCGGAAGGGGAGCAGTTCTTC. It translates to CASSEAEGEQFF.